These 7 T cell receptor beta chains originate from one sample sequenced in a study of T cells in Graves' hyperthyroidism and ophthalmopathy. Amplification targeted TCR beta CDR3 regions from RNA transcripts. The study used the HTBI primer set for a first-round RT-PCR of the TCR CDR3. TCRdb fed the multiplex PCR reads into MiXCR, producing one record per CDR3 protein. In the table there are under 350,000 distinct CDR3 sequences, 15% to 20% of which are singletons. Sequenced input: blood. These receptors came from a woman aged 55-69 years with Graves' ophthalmopathy.

This clonotype was seen only a few times. The chain is built from TRBV19 and TRBJ1-6; perhaps TRBD1 as D (5 bases). V was trimmed by 5 bases and J by 3 bases, leaving 14 bases between them. The CDR3 has 16 amino acids. Germline lookup yields CDR1 LNHDA and CDR2 SQIVND (reference sequence). The CDR3 protein is CASSRRLQDYNSPLHF. The CDR3 region has the DNA TGTGCCAGTAGTCGCCGCCTACAGGACTATAATTCACCCCTCCACTTT.

CDR3 sequence (DNA): TGTGCCAGCAGCCGTCAGGGGCGCGACGAGACCCAGTACTTC. Protein: CASSRQGRDETQYF. The V gene is TRBV5-6, the J gene TRBJ2-5; D might be TRBD1 (6 bases). This CDR3 spans 14 amino acids. Germline V gene data show CDR1 as SGHDT and CDR2 as YYEEEE. Deletions cut 4 bases from V and 5 bases from J, with 15 bases between.

As for this clonotype: Being one base from a much bigger clone, this may be a read error. V usage is TRBV2 and J usage is TRBJ1-5, with D uncertain. This CDR3 has 16 residues. The germline gives CDR1 SNHLY, CDR2 FYNNEI. The CDR3 region is CASSLSGIDSNQPRHF. Here the CDR3 DNA reads TGTGCCAGCTCACTTAGCGGGATAGATAGCAATCAGCCCCGGCATTTT.

This clonotype was seen only a few times. J is TRBJ2-5 and V is TRBV7-3, with D perhaps matching TRBD2 (5 bases). With 5 bases removed from V and 2 bases from J, the gap between germline ends came to 15 bases. The CDR3 runs to 15 residues. Germline V CDR1 and CDR2: SGHTA, FQGTGA. CDR3 loop: CASSLQSGRQETQYF. CDR3 DNA: TGTGCCAGCAGCCTCCAGTCGGGGAGACAAGAGACCCAGTACTTC.

This clonotype showed up many times. The gene calls are TRBV7-2 and TRBJ2-1, with 15 nucleotides matching TRBD2. V lost 5 bases, J lost 4 bases, and 6 bases stayed unmatched. Germline V gene lookup returns CDR1 SGHTA and CDR2 FQGNSA. The CDR3 has 17 amino acids. The CDR3 DNA reads TGTGCCAGCAGCGCAGGACTAGCGGGAGGGCTATACAATGAGCAGTTCTTC. Encoded protein: CASSAGLAGGLYNEQFF.

This clonotype has a count of ten or more. The CDR3 bases are TGTGCCAGCAGTTACCCGGTGGAGGGAGCTACTGAAGCTTTCTTT. Encoded protein: CASSYPVEGATEAFF. The rearrangement links TRBV6-2 or TRBV6-3 to TRBJ1-1; no definite D call. The CDR3 is 15 residues long. V dropped 2 bases and J dropped 5 bases, with 15 bases sitting between them. Germline CDR1 reads MNHEY; CDR2 reads SVGEGT.

In this sample, this clonotype turned up a few times. A junction end diverges from the germline sequence, so it may reflect a read error. The chain links TRBV20-1 to TRBJ1-1; TRBD1 might be the D (5 bases). This CDR3 region has 12 residues. Germline loops: CDR1 DFQATT, CDR2 SNEGSKA (reference sequence). CDR3: CSASRVITEALF. The DNA of the CDR3 is TGCAGTGCGAGCAGGGTTATCACTGAAGCTCTCTTT.